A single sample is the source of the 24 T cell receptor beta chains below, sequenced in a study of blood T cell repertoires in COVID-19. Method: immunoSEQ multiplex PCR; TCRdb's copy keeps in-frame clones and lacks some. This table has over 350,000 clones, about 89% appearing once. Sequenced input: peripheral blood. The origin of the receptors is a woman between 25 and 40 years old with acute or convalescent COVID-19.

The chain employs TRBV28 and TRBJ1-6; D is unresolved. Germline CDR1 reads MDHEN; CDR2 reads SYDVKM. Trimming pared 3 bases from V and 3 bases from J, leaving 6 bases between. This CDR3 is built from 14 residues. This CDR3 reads CASSFVVYNSPLHF. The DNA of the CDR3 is TGTGCCAGCAGTTTTGTCGTCTATAATTCACCCCTCCACTTT.

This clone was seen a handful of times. The CDR3 loop is CATSDTGGYADTQYF. In DNA, the CDR3 is TGTGCCACCAGTGACACAGGGGGCTACGCAGATACGCAGTATTTT. The genes are TRBV24-1 and TRBJ2-3, with 9 nucleotides matching TRBD1. The V gene's germline CDR1 is KGHDR and CDR2 SFDVKD. The V segment lost 4 bases and the J segment 4 bases; nucleotides outside the gene matches: 5. The CDR3 is 15 residues long.

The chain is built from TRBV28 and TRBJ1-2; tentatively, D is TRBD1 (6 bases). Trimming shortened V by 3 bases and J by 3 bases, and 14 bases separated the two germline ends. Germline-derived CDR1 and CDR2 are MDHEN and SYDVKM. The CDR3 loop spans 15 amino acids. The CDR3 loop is CASSFAGVEDYGYTF. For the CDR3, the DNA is TGTGCCAGCAGTTTTGCAGGGGTAGAGGACTATGGCTACACCTTC.

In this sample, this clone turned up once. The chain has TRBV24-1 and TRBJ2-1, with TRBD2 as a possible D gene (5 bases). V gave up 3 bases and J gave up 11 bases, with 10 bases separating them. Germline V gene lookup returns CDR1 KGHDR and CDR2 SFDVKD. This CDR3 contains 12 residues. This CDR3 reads CATSDTSTQQFF. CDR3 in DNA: TGTGCCACCAGTGATACTAGTACTCAGCAGTTCTTC.

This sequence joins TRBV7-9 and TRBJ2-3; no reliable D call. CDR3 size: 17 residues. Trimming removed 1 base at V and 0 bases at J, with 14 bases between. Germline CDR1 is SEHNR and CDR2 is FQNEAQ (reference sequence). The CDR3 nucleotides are TGTGCCAGCAGCTTAGTACGCGAAGCCTTGAGCACAGATACGCAGTATTTT. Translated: CASSLVREALSTDTQYF. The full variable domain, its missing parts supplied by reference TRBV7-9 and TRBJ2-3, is DTGVSQNPRHKITKRGQNVTFRCDPISEHNRLYWYRQTLGQGPEFLTYFQNEAQLEKSRLLSDRFSAERPKGSFSTLEIQRTEQGDSAMYLCASSLVREALSTDTQYFGPGTRLTVL.

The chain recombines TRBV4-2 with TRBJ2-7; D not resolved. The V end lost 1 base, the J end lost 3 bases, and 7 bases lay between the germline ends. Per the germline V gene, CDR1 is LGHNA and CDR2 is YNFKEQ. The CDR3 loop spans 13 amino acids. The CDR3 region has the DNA TGTGCCAGCAGCCAAGGTGTCATCTACGAGCAGTACTTC. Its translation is CASSQGVIYEQYF.

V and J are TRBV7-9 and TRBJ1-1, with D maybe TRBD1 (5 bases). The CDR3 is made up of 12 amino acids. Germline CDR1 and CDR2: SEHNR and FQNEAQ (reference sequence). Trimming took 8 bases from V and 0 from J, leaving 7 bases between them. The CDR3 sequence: CASGGVNTEAFF. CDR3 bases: TGTGCCAGCGGGGGGGTGAACACTGAAGCTTTCTTT. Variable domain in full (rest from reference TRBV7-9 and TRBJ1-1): DTGVSQNPRHKITKRGQNVTFRCDPISEHNRLYWYRQTLGQGPEFLTYFQNEAQLEKSRLLSDRFSAERPKGSFSTLEIQRTEQGDSAMYLCASGGVNTEAFFGQGTRLTVV.

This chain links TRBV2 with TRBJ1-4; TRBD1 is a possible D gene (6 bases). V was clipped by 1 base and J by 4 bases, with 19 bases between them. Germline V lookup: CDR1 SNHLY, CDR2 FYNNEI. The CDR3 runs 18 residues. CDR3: CASSEVGSWTAYNEKLFF. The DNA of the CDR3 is TGTGCCAGCAGTGAAGTGGGGTCATGGACAGCATATAATGAAAAACTGTTTTTT.

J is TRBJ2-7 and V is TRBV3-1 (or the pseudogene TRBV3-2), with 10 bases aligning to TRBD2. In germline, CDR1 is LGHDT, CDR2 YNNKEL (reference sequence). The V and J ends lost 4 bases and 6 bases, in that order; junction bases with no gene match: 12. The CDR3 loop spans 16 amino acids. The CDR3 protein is CASSLALASGGGEQYF. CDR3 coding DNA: TGTGCCAGCAGCCTAGCCTTGGCTAGCGGGGGCGGCGAGCAGTACTTC.

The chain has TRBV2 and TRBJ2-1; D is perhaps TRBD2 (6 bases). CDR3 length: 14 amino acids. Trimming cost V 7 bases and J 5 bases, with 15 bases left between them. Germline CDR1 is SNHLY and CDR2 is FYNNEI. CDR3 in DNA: TGTGCCAGCACGCTCGGACTATCGCACAATGAGCAGTTCTTC. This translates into CASTLGLSHNEQFF.

CDR3 nucleotides: TGCGCCAGCAGCTTGCGTAGCGGGGGGCTCTCCTACAATGAGCAGTTCTTC. The encoded protein is CASSLRSGGLSYNEQFF. The V and J genes are TRBV5-1 and TRBJ2-1, with TRBD2 identical over 10 bases. This CDR3 is built from 17 residues. Germline V gives CDR1 SGHRS, CDR2 YFSETQ. V was clipped by 1 base and J by 0 bases; unmatched bases: 4.

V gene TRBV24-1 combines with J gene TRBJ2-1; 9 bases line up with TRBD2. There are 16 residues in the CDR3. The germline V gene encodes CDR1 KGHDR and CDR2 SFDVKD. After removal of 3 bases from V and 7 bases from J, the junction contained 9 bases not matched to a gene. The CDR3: CATSDARGGRRNEQFF. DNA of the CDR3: TGTGCCACCAGTGATGCGCGGGGGGGACGTAGGAATGAGCAGTTCTTC.

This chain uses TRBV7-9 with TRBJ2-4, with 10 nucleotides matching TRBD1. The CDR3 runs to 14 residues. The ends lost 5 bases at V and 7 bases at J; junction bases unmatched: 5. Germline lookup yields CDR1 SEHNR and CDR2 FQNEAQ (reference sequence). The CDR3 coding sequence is TGTGCCAGCAGCATAGGGACAGGGGTGAACATTCAGTACTTC. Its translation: CASSIGTGVNIQYF.

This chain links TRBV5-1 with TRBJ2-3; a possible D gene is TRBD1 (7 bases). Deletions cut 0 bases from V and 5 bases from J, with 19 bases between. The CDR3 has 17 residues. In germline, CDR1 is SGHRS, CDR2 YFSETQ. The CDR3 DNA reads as TGCGCCAGCAGCTTGGGGCGCGTCAGGGGGAGGCAAGATACGCAGTATTTT. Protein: CASSLGRVRGRQDTQYF.

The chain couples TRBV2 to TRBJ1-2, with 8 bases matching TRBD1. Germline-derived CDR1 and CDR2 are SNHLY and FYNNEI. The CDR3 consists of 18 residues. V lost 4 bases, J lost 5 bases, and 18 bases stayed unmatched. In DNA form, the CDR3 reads TGTGCCAGCAGTGGGGGACCGGACAGGGAAGATCCATATTATGGCTACACCTTC. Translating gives CASSGGPDREDPYYGYTF.

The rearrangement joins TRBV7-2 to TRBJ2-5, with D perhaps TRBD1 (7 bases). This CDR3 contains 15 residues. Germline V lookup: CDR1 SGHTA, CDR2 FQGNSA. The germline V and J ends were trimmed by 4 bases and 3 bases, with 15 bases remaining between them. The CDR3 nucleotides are TGTGCCAGCAGCTCAGGGGGGCGGGGAGAAGAGACCCAGTACTTC. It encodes CASSSGGRGEETQYF. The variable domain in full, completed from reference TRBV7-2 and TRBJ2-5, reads GAGVSQSPSNKVTEKGKDVELRCDPISGHTALYWYRQSLGQGLEFLIYFQGNSAPDKSGLPSDRFSAERTGGSVSTLTIQRTQQEDSAVYLCASSSGGRGEETQYFGPGTRLLVL.

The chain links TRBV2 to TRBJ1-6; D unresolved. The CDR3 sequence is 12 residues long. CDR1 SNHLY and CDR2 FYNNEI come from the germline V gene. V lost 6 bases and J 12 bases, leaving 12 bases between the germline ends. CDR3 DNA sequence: TGTGCCAGCAGCCCGCCGACACAACCCCTCCACTTT. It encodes CASSPPTQPLHF.

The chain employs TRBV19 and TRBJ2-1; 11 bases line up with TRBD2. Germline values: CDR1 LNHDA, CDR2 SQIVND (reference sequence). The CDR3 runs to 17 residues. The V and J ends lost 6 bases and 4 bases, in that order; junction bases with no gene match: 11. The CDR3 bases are TGTGCCAGTAGCCTCTCCCCACTAGCGGGGGTTTACAATGAGCAGTTCTTC. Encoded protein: CASSLSPLAGVYNEQFF.

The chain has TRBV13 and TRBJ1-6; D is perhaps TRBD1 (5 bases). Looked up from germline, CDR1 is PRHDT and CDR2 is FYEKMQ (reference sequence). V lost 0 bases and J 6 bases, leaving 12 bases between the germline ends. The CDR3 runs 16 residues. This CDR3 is CASSLGPDMGNSPLHF. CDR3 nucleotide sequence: TGTGCCAGCAGCTTAGGCCCGGACATGGGTAATTCACCCCTCCACTTT.

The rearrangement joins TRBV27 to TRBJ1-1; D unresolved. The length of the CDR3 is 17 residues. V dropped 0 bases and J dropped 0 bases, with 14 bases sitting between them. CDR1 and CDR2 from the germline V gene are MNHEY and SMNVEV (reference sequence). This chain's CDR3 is CASSLSGSRLMNTEAFF. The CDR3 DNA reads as TGTGCCAGCAGTTTATCCGGGAGCCGGCTAATGAACACTGAAGCTTTCTTT.

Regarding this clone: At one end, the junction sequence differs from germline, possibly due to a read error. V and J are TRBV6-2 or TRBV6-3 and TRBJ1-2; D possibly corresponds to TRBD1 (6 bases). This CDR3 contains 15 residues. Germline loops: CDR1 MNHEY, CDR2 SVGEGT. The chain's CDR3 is CASSKDRPTNYGYTF. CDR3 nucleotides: TGTGCCAGCAGTAAAGACAGGCCCACCAACTATGGCTACACCTTT.

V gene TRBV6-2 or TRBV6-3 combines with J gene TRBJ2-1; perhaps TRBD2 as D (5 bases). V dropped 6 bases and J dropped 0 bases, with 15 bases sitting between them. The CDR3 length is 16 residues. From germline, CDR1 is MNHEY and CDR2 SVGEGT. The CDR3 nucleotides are TGTGCCAGCAGCAGAACTAGGCAGAGCTCCTACAATGAGCAGTTCTTC. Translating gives CASSRTRQSSYNEQFF.

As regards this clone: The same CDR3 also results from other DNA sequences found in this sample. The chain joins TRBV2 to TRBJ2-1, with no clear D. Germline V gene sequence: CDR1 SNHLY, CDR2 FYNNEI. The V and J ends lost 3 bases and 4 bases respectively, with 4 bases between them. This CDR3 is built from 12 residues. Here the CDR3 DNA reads TGTGCCAGCAGTGACAGATACAATGAGCAGTTCTTC. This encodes CASSDRYNEQFF.

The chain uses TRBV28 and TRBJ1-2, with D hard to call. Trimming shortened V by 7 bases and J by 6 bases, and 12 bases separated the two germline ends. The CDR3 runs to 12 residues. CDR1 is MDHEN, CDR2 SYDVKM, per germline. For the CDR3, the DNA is TGTGCCAGCACAGGATTTACCGATGGCTACACCTTC. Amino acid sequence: CASTGFTDGYTF.